In this sample, the clone carrying this T cell receptor beta chain turned up a few times. Its specificity is not known. This CDR3 contains 14 residues. Germline lookup yields CDR1 MDHEN and CDR2 SYDVKM. V was pared by 5 bases and J by 5 bases, with 13 bases between. This entry comes from a study of T cell repertoires in cytomegalovirus infection. Study in general: Carrying CMV and the relevant HLA type showed in public TCR beta signatures.

Using its own MiXCR run on the reads, TCRdb lists one record per CDR3 protein. The sample carries hundreds of thousands of distinct CDR3 sequences, roughly 18% recorded once. Study-level points and caveats: The cumulative frequency of public TCR beta families identified carriers of CMV plus the relevant HLA.

The sequenced material came from PBMCs. The V gene is TRBV28, the J gene TRBJ1-5; D is uncertain. The receptor was isolated from a human donor in good health (CMV status not recorded). Some clones in this sample may be carry-over from other donors' samples. This CDR3 reads CASSQFIGDQPQHF. The CDR3 DNA reads as TGTGCCAGCAGTCAATTTATCGGGGATCAGCCCCAGCATTTT.